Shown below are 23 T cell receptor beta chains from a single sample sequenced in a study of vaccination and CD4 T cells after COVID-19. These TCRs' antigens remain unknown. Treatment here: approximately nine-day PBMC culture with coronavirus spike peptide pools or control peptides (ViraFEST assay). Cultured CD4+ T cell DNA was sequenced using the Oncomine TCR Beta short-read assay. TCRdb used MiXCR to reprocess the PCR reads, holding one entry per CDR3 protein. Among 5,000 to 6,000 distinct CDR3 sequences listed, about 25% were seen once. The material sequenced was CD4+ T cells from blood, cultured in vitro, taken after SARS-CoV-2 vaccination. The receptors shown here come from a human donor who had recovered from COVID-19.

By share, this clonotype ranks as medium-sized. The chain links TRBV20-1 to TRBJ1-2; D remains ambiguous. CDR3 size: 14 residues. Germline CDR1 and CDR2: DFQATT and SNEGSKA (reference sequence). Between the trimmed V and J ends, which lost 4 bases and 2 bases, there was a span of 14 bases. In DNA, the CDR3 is TGCAGTGCTACCACTGACGGGGTGAACTATGGCTACACCTTC. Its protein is CSATTDGVNYGYTF.

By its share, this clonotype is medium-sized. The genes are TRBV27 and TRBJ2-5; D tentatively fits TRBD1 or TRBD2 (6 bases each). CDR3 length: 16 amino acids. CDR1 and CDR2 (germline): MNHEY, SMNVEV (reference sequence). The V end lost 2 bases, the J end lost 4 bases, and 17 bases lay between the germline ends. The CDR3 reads CASSLGLTRGLETQYF. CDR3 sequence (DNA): TGTGCCAGCAGTTTAGGGTTAACTCGGGGGCTAGAGACCCAGTACTTC.

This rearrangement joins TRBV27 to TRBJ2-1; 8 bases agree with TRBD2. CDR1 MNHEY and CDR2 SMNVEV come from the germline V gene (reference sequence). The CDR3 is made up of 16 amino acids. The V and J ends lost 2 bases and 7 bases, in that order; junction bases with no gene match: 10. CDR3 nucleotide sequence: TGTGCCAGCAGTTTACGCGTTTTCGGGGGGGCAAATGAGCAGTTCTTC. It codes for CASSLRVFGGANEQFF.

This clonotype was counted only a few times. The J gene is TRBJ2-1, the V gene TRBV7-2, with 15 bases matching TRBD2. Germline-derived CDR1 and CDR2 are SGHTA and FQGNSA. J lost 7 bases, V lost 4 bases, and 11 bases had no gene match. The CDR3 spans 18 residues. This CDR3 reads CASSSEGTSGRHLNEQFF. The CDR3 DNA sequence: TGTGCCAGCAGCTCCGAAGGGACTAGCGGGAGGCACCTTAATGAGCAGTTCTTC.

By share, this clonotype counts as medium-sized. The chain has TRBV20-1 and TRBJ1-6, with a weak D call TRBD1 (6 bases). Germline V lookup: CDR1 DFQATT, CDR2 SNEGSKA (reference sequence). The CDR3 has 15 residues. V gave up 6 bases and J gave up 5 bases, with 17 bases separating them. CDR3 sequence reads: CSAQTAGADNSPLHF. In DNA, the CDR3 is TGCAGTGCCCAGACTGCGGGGGCCGATAATTCACCCCTCCACTTT.

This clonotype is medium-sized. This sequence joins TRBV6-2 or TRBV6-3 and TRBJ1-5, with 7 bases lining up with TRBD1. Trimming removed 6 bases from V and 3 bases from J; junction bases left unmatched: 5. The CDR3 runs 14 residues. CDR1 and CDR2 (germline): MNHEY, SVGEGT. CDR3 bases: TGTGCCAGCAGGGGACAGAAGAACAATCAGCCCCAGCATTTT. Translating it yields CASRGQKNNQPQHF.

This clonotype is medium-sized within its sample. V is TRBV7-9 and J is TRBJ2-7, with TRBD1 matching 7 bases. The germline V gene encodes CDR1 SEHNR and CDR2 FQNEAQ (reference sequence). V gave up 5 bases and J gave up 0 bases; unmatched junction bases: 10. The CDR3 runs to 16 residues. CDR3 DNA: TGTGCCAGCAGCCATATCAGGGGGTTTTCCTCCTACGAGCAGTACTTC. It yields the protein CASSHIRGFSSYEQYF. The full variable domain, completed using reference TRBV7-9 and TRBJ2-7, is DTGVSQNPRHKITKRGQNVTFRCDPISEHNRLYWYRQTLGQGPEFLTYFQNEAQLEKSRLLSDRFSAERPKGSFSTLEIQRTEQGDSAMYLCASSHIRGFSSYEQYFGPGTRLTVT.

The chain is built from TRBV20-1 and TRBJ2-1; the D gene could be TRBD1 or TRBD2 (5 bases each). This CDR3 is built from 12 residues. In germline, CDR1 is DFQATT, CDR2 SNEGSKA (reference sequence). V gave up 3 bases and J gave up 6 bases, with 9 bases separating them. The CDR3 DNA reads TGCAGTGCTAGTGGGGACCGCAATGAGCAGTTCTTC. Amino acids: CSASGDRNEQFF.

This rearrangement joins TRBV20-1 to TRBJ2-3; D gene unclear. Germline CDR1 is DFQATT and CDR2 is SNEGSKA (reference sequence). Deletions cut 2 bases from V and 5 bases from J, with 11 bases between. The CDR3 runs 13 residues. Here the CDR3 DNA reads TGCAGTGCTAGACAAGACTTGAGAGATACGCAGTATTTT. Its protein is CSARQDLRDTQYF.

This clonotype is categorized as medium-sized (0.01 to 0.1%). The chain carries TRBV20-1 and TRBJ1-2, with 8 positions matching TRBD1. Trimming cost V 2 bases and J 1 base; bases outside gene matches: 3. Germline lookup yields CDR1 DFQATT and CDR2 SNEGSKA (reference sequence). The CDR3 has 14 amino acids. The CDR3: CSARSGQDNYGYTF. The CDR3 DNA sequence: TGCAGTGCTAGATCGGGACAGGATAACTATGGCTACACCTTC.

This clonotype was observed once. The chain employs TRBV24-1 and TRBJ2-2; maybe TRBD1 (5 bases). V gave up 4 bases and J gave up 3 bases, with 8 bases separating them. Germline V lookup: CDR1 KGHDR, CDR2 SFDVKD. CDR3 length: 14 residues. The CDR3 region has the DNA TGTGCCACCAGTGACAGGGTTGACACCGGGGAGCTGTTTTTT. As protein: CATSDRVDTGELFF.

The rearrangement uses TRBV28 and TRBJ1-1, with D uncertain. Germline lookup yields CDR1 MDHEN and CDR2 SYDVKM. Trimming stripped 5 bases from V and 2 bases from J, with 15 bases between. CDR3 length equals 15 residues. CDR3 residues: CASSPKDTRNTEAFF. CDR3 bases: TGTGCCAGCAGTCCCAAAGACACTCGAAACACTGAAGCTTTCTTT.

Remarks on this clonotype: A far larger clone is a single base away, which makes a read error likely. CDR3: CVSSKKRTGPGANVLTF. In DNA, the CDR3 is TGTGTCAGCAGTAAGAAACGGACAGGGCCTGGGGCCAACGTCCTGACTTTC. The chain has TRBV6-6 and TRBJ2-6, with 8 nucleotides matching TRBD1. The CDR3 is 17 residues long. Germline V lookup: CDR1 MNHNY, CDR2 SVGAGI (reference sequence).

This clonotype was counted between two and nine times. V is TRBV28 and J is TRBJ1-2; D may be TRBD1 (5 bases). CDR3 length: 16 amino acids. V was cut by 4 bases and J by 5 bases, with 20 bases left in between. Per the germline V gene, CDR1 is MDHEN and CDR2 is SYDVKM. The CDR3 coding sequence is TGTGCCAGCAGTTCCGGGGGGGGAAGCTTGAAATATGGCTACACCTTC. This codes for CASSSGGGSLKYGYTF.

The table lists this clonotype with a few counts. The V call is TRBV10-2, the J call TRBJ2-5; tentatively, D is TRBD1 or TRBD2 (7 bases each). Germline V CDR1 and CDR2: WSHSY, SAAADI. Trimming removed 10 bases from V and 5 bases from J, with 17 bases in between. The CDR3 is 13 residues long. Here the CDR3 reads CATRGGMRETQYF. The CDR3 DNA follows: TGCGCCACCAGGGGGGGGATGAGGGAGACCCAGTACTTC.

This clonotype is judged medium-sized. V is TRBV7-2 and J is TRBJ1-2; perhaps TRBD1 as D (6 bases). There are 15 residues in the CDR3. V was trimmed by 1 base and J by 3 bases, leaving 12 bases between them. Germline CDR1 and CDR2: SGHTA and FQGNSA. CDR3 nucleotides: TGTGCCAGCAGCTTAGGTCCCGGGGGCGACTATGGCTACACCTTC. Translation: CASSLGPGGDYGYTF. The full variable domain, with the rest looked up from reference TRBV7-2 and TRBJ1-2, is GAGVSQSPSNKVTEKGKDVELRCDPISGHTALYWYRQSLGQGLEFLIYFQGNSAPDKSGLPSDRFSAERTGGSVSTLTIQRTQQEDSAVYLCASSLGPGGDYGYTFGSGTRLTVV.

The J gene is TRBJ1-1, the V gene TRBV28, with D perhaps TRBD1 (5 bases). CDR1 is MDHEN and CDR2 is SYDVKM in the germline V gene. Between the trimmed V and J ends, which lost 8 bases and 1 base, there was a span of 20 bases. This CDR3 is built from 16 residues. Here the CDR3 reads CASLPPGDWKNTEAFF. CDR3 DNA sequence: TGTGCCAGCCTTCCCCCCGGGGACTGGAAGAACACTGAAGCTTTCTTT.

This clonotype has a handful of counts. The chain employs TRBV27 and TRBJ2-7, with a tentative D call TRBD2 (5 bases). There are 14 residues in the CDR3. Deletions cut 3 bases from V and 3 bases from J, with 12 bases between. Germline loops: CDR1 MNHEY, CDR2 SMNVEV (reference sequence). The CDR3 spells CASSFGRTGYEQYF. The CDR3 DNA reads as TGTGCCAGCAGTTTCGGCAGGACTGGCTACGAGCAGTACTTC.

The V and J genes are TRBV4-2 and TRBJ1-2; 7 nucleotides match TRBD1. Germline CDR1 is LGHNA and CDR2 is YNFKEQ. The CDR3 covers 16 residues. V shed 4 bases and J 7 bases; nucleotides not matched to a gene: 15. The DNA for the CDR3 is TGTGCCAGCAGCCCCTCCAAGAGGGCAGGGGGATTTGGCTACACCTTC. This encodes CASSPSKRAGGFGYTF.

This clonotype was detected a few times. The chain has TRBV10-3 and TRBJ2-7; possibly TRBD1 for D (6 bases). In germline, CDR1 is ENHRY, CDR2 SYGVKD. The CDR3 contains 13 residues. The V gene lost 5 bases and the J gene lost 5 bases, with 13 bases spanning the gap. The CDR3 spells CAISPGTTDEQYF. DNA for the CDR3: TGTGCCATCAGTCCCGGGACAACTGACGAGCAGTACTTC.

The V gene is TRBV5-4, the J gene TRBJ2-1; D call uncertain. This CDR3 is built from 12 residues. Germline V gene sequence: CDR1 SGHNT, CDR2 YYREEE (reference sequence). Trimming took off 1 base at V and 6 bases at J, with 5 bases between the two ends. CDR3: CASSLNTNEQFF. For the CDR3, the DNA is TGTGCCAGCAGCTTGAATACCAATGAGCAGTTCTTC.

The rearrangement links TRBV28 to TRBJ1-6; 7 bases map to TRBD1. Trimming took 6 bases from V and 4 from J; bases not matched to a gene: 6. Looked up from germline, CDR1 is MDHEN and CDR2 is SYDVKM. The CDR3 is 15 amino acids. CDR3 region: CASSQRTGYNSPLHF. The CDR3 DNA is TGTGCCAGCAGCCAACGGACAGGATATAATTCACCCCTCCACTTT.

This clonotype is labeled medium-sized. CDR3 in amino acids: CATSLPQVSYEQYF. The CDR3 DNA reads as TGTGCCACCTCTCTCCCCCAAGTGTCCTACGAGCAGTACTTC. The chain is built from TRBV7-9 and TRBJ2-7; D is ambiguous. Germline V CDR1 and CDR2: SEHNR, FQNEAQ (reference sequence). The CDR3 is made up of 14 amino acids. Trimming took 10 bases from V and 1 from J, leaving 17 bases between them.